One and the same sample provided the 19 T cell receptor beta chains below, sequenced in a study of blood T cells in healthy people across ages (dated by TCRdb to the mid-2010s). Receptor amplification or capture employed 5' RACE. Sequencing relied on an Illumina HiSeq 2500. The second PCR ran for about 6 to 12 cycles and used a J-beta primer mix along with a sample-barcoded 5' primer. TCRdb reworked the public reads: Q25 trimming with fastp, MiXCR clone assembly, productive beta chains retained. Rows with one shared CDR3 protein collapse into an entry with the most common genes and DNA. The sample profile shows fewer than 950,000 distinct CDR3 sequences; 53% of them were found once. The top ten constitute approximately 40% of the sample. Input material: blood. Receptor source: an elderly man in good health.

This clonotype has a single count. The CDR3 is CASSSPSLNQPQHF. The CDR3 nucleotides read TGTGCCAGCAGTTCCCCCAGCTTGAATCAGCCCCAGCATTTT. The genes are TRBV27 and TRBJ1-5, with unresolved D. The ends were cut back, 4 bases at V and 4 bases at J, with 11 bases in the middle. Germline V gene lookup returns CDR1 MNHEY and CDR2 SMNVEV (reference sequence). The CDR3 contains 14 residues.

The chain carries TRBV7-3 and TRBJ1-1; 7 bases are a match to TRBD1. Germline CDR1 and CDR2: SGHTA and FQGTGA. This CDR3 is 15 amino acids long. The trim removed 5 bases at V and 7 bases at J, leaving 13 bases unmatched. Here the CDR3 DNA reads TGTGCCAGCAGCCCCGAAGACAGGGCCCGGGGTGAAGCTTTCTTT. Its protein is CASSPEDRARGEAFF.

The J gene is TRBJ2-1, the V gene TRBV7-3; 7 positions match TRBD1. J lost 4 bases, V lost 4 bases, and 7 bases had no gene match. The length of the CDR3 is 15 residues. Germline CDR1 reads SGHTA; CDR2 reads FQGTGA. CDR3 protein: CASSSKGAVYNEQFF. The CDR3 bases are TGTGCCAGCAGCTCTAAGGGGGCAGTTTACAATGAGCAGTTCTTC.

This chain links TRBV20-1 with TRBJ2-1; tentative D call: TRBD2 (5 bases). The ends were cut back, 5 bases at V and 7 bases at J, with 12 bases in the middle. In germline, CDR1 is DFQATT, CDR2 SNEGSKA (reference sequence). The CDR3 loop spans 12 amino acids. In DNA, the CDR3 is TGCAGTGCTGTGGACGGGATGAATGAGCAGTTCTTC. Its translation is CSAVDGMNEQFF.

A few counts support this clonotype. CDR3: CASSATRADTQYF. In DNA form, the CDR3 reads TGTGCCAGCAGCGCGACCCGTGCAGATACGCAGTATTTT. The rearrangement links TRBV2 to TRBJ2-3; D unclear. CDR1 and CDR2 from the germline V gene are SNHLY and FYNNEI. The CDR3 runs 13 residues. V was shortened by 6 bases and J by 4 bases, with 11 bases between the two germline ends.

This clonotype was counted only a few times. The V gene is TRBV5-1, the J gene TRBJ2-7; 15 positions match TRBD2. The CDR3 loop spans 16 amino acids. Germline lookup yields CDR1 SGHRS and CDR2 YFSETQ. The V and J ends lost 3 bases and 5 bases, in that order; junction bases with no gene match: 6. The CDR3 protein is CASSSGLAGGPNEQYF. The CDR3, as DNA: TGCGCCAGCAGCTCTGGACTAGCGGGAGGGCCTAACGAGCAGTACTTC.

The CDR3 nucleotides are TGTGCCAGTGTCAAGCGGGATGGTTCCTACGAGCAGTACTTC. Translated: CASVKRDGSYEQYF. The chain employs TRBV27 and TRBJ2-7; 7 bases are a match to TRBD2. The CDR3 has 14 amino acids. Looked up from germline, CDR1 is MNHEY and CDR2 is SMNVEV (reference sequence). Losses at the gene ends were 9 bases for V and 1 base for J; bases not matched to a gene: 9.

The J gene is TRBJ2-5, the V gene TRBV20-1; D gene ambiguous. The CDR3 is made up of 12 amino acids. Trimming took 2 bases from V and 11 from J, leaving 15 bases between them. CDR1 and CDR2 from the germline V gene are DFQATT and SNEGSKA (reference sequence). The CDR3 here is CSARSSWDEQYF. Here the CDR3 DNA reads TGCAGTGCTAGATCCAGTTGGGATGAGCAGTACTTC.

On this clonotype itself: The CDR3 carries no conserved terminal phenylalanine or tryptophan, so it likely arises from a read error. Because the CDR3's place on the DNA is in doubt, the DNA is left out and the CDR3 is given as listed by TCRdb. The chain is built from TRBV21-1 and TRBJ2-7; the table's D call, TRBD2, has no DNA check behind it. TRBV21-1 is noted as a pseudogene. The length of the CDR3 is 15 amino acids, counting both ends. The CDR3 protein is CASSKGPSIYNEQYS.

This sequence joins TRBV20-1 and TRBJ1-3, with D perhaps TRBD1 (5 bases). The V end was cut by 6 bases, the J end by 0 bases, with 6 bases between. Germline V gives CDR1 DFQATT, CDR2 SNEGSKA (reference sequence). The CDR3 length is 12 residues. The CDR3 DNA reads TGCAGTGCCGGGACCTCTGGAAACACCATATATTTT. This sequence encodes CSAGTSGNTIYF.

The chain combines TRBV12-5 with TRBJ1-2, with D perhaps TRBD1 (5 bases). Trimming removed 6 bases at V and 4 bases at J, with 12 bases between. This CDR3 is built from 13 residues. Germline V gene data show CDR1 as LGHNT and CDR2 as FRNRAP. The CDR3 sequence: CASGRDGGYGYTF. The CDR3 DNA sequence: TGTGCTAGTGGACGCGACGGGGGCTATGGCTACACCTTC.

This clonotype was counted only a few times. The chain is built from TRBV9 and TRBJ1-2, with 11 positions matching TRBD1. In germline, CDR1 is SGDLS, CDR2 YYNGEE. The CDR3 extends over 16 amino acids. With 0 bases clipped from V and 5 bases from J, the junction kept 6 bases outside the gene matches. The CDR3: CASSVARDRGAYGYTF. CDR3 sequence (DNA): TGTGCCAGCAGCGTAGCCCGGGACAGGGGGGCTTATGGCTACACCTTC.

This clonotype has more than one count but fewer than ten. This chain uses TRBV29-1 with TRBJ2-4; weak D call: TRBD1 (6 bases). Deletions cut 2 bases from V and 1 base from J, with 6 bases between. Germline CDR1 and CDR2: SQVTM and ANQGSEA. There are 13 residues in the CDR3. The CDR3 DNA reads as TGCAGCGTTGAAACAGGGGCCAAAAACATTCAGTACTTC. It yields the protein CSVETGAKNIQYF.

The CDR3 protein is CASSYQGAGTNNEQYF. CDR3 coding DNA: TGTGCCAGCAGTTATCAGGGGGCGGGGACGAATAACGAGCAGTACTTC. V gene TRBV2 combines with J gene TRBJ2-4; 8 nucleotides align to TRBD1. TRBJ2-7 matches the DNA end more closely, so the J call is doubtful. This CDR3 has 16 amino acids. Germline CDR1 is SNHLY and CDR2 is FYNNEI.

V usage is TRBV30 and J usage is TRBJ1-2, with TRBD1 as a possible D gene (5 bases). Per the germline V gene, CDR1 is GTSNPN and CDR2 is SVGIG (reference sequence). V lost 2 bases, J lost 5 bases, and 15 bases lay in between. The CDR3 runs 14 residues. CDR3 nucleotides: TGTGCCTGGAGTCCGGGACTCCGGCATTATGGCTACACCTTC. Translating it yields CAWSPGLRHYGYTF.

Only one count was recorded for this clonotype. This chain uses TRBV6-2 or TRBV6-3 with TRBJ1-1, with D perhaps matching TRBD1 (6 bases). CDR1 and CDR2 (germline): MNHEY, SVGEGT. The length of the CDR3 is 15 residues. V was cut by 0 bases and J by 1 base, with 9 bases left in between. The CDR3 nucleotides are TGTGCCAGCAGTTACTCGGGACATCCGAACACTGAAGCTTTCTTT. Amino acid sequence: CASSYSGHPNTEAFF.

This clonotype was seen a handful of times. The chain couples TRBV6-5 to TRBJ2-5; D is possibly TRBD1 or TRBD2 (5 bases each). Germline loops: CDR1 MNHEY, CDR2 SVGAGI. V gave up 1 base and J gave up 0 bases, with 9 bases separating them. CDR3 length: 15 amino acids. The DNA of the CDR3 is TGTGCCAGCAGTTACTTCGGGACGGACCAAGAGACCCAGTACTTC. Protein product: CASSYFGTDQETQYF.

The chain couples TRBV5-1 to TRBJ2-7; 9 bases align to TRBD1. V gave up 0 bases and J gave up 3 bases; unmatched junction bases: 4. Germline CDR1 SGHRS, CDR2 YFSETQ. CDR3 length equals 15 residues. The CDR3 sequence: CASSLVADRGYEQYF. CDR3 in DNA: TGCGCCAGCAGCTTGGTAGCGGACAGGGGCTACGAGCAGTACTTC.

A few counts support this clonotype. The V and J genes are TRBV29-1 and TRBJ1-2; D remains unclear. The CDR3 spans 11 residues. Germline CDR1 SQVTM, CDR2 ANQGSEA. V was trimmed by 6 bases and J by 2 bases, leaving 7 bases between them. The CDR3 region is CSVAANYGYTF. The CDR3 nucleotides are TGCAGCGTGGCTGCAAACTATGGCTACACCTTC. Full variable domain (missing parts from reference TRBV29-1 and TRBJ1-2): SAVISQKPSRDICQRGTSLTIQCQVDSQVTMMFWYRQQPGQSLTLIATANQGSEATYESGFVIDKFPISRPNLTFSTLTVSNMSPEDSSIYLCSVAANYGYTFGSGTRLTVV.